This T cell receptor (beta chain) came from a study of blood T cell repertoires in COVID-19 (dated by TCRdb to the early 2020s). Background on the whole study: Samples covering the acute and convalescent phases of COVID-19 were provided by collaborators in the United States, Italy and Spain. The prospective study material was composed of cDNA or gDNA derived from T cells, B-cell-depleted T cells, or PBMCs. A de-identified subject ID, COVID-19 status, age in years and sex were almost always included in the sample metadata. Deeply sampled blood TCRbeta repertoires from subjects exposed to, actively infected with, or recovered from COVID-19 were included in the dataset. The repertoires were made available in a free public database intended to serve as a resource for research on the immune response to SARS-CoV-2. Where HLA class I and class II types were available, the types were taken from metadata supplied by the sample provider, not from assay-based typing. The samples were drawn from two sources: the first 160 participants of the ongoing ImmuneRACE study, and 1,000 to 1,500 subjects contributed by 6 global collaborators.

Based on the germline V gene, the CDR1 and CDR2 sequences are SQVTM and ANQGSEA. Including cysteine and phenylalanine, the CDR3 has 13 amino acids. Only CDR3 DNA is held: 39 bases, read in frame from base 1. From V the trimming removes 2 bases and from J it removes 14 bases, while the gene matches leave 13 bases of the junction unaccounted for. Worth noting for this clone: The target of this receptor is not known. Base qualities are not recorded, but no much larger clone differs from it by a single base.

The full study reports these points: The quantity of clinical and demographic metadata differed by source and by participant and was supplied without curation.

Each collaborating institution followed its own protocols to collect whole blood in K2EDTA tubes. For TCRbeta analysis, collaborators shipped samples as frozen whole blood, isolated PBMCs, or DNA extracted from either of those sample types. TCRbeta CDR3 regions were amplified from genomic DNA by means of the immunoSEQ Assay, a bias-controlled multiplex PCR. The paper's processing steps were these. Within the assay, amplification of reference gene primers was used to estimate how many nucleated cells each sample contained. Sequence reads were collapsed and filtered to measure the absolute abundance of every unique TCRbeta CDR3 rearrangement. For each sample, productive Simpson clonality was calculated as the square root of Simpson's diversity index across productive rearrangements. The table comes from immuneACCESS by way of TCRdb, which keeps in-frame sequences with V and J called. Part of the clones is missing from these tables; in studies checked, under half for an unresolved V gene and the rest for unknown reasons. From that table come the V and J calls and clone size; the DNA was used to work out D and trimming. This sample has some 190,000 clones in its table, and 80% of those were observed once. The top ten clones comprise 6% to 8.5% of the sample.

The TCR was taken from a man aged 60 to 69 with acute or convalescent COVID-19. What was sequenced was peripheral blood. The chain is encoded by TRBV29-1 joined to TRBJ1-2; TRBD1 fits 8 bases in the junction. CDR3 reads: CSVESGGARVNTF. Read as DNA, the sequence is TGCAGCGTTGAATCAGGGGGCGCAAGAGTGAATACCTTC.